Presented here are 29 T cell receptor beta chains from one specimen sequenced in a study of T cell responses to AZD1222 COVID-19 vaccine. Measured with immunoSEQ multiplex PCR; TCRdb has only the in-frame clones, and not every one. The sample holds about 170,000 clones, about 83% seen once. The sample in question was peripheral blood, obtained 28 days after the second AZD1222 dose. The receptors stem from an adult who received the AZD1222 COVID-19 vaccine.

The chain couples TRBV13 to TRBJ2-6; D gene unclear. Germline V gives CDR1 PRHDT, CDR2 FYEKMQ (reference sequence). V was cut by 0 bases and J by 4 bases, with 7 bases left in between. The CDR3 contains 15 residues. CDR3 nucleotide sequence: TGTGCCAGCAGCTTAGGTGGTAACGGGGCCAACGTCCTGACTTTC. Its translation is CASSLGGNGANVLTF.

This chain joins TRBV19 and TRBJ2-7, with a weak D call TRBD2 (6 bases). Germline lookup yields CDR1 LNHDA and CDR2 SQIVND (reference sequence). Trimming pared 1 base from V and 4 bases from J, leaving 14 bases between. The CDR3 length is 15 residues. Here the CDR3 DNA reads TGTGCCAGTAGTATAGGAACGGGGGACCTTTACGAGCAGTACTTC. It encodes CASSIGTGDLYEQYF.

The chain is built from TRBV20-1 and TRBJ2-3, with 11 bases lining up with TRBD2. The length of the CDR3 is 16 residues. The ends lost 3 bases at V and 0 bases at J; junction bases unmatched: 5. The germline V gene encodes CDR1 DFQATT and CDR2 SNEGSKA (reference sequence). CDR3 loop: CSASSGGALSTDTQYF. CDR3 nucleotide sequence: TGCAGTGCTAGTAGCGGGGGGGCCCTTAGCACAGATACGCAGTATTTT.

The genes are TRBV4-3 and TRBJ1-2, with a possible D match to TRBD1 (6 bases). Germline V gene sequence: CDR1 LGHNA, CDR2 YSLEER. Trimming cost V 4 bases and J 0 bases, with 15 bases left between them. This CDR3 comprises 16 residues. The CDR3 region has the DNA TGCGCCAGCAGCCTACTACTAGGGACAACTAACTATGGCTACACCTTC. Protein: CASSLLLGTTNYGYTF.

V is TRBV5-6 and J is TRBJ1-5; maybe TRBD1 (5 bases). Per the germline V gene, CDR1 is SGHDT and CDR2 is YYEEEE. V gave up 4 bases and J gave up 5 bases, with 16 bases separating them. This CDR3 has 15 residues. The CDR3 sequence is CASSHRDGRYQPQHF. The CDR3 DNA reads as TGTGCCAGCAGCCACCGGGACGGTAGATATCAGCCCCAGCATTTT. Variable domain in full (rest from reference TRBV5-6 and TRBJ1-5): DAGVTQSPTHLIKTRGQQVTLRCSPKSGHDTVSWYQQALGQGPQFIFQYYEEEERQRGNFPDRFSGHQFPNYSSELNVNALLLGDSALYLCASSHRDGRYQPQHFGDGTRLSIL.

This clone was observed a few times. The gene calls are TRBV6-1 and TRBJ2-3; possibly TRBD2 for D (6 bases). Germline CDR1 reads MNHNS; CDR2 reads SASEGT. Trimming took 3 bases from V and 5 from J, leaving 12 bases between them. This CDR3 spans 14 amino acids. The CDR3 coding sequence is TGTGCCAGCAGTGAGGGTGGAGGGATAGATACGCAGTATTTT. The encoded protein is CASSEGGGIDTQYF.

The V call is TRBV25-1, the J call TRBJ2-1; D is uncertain. CDR1 is MGHDK and CDR2 is SYGVNS in the germline V gene. This CDR3 has 18 amino acids. V shed 7 bases and J shed 5 bases, with 27 bases lying between them. In DNA form, the CDR3 reads TGTGCCAGCACCAACCCGAAAGGGCGATCCCTCTCTGACAATGAGCAGTTCTTC. This codes for CASTNPKGRSLSDNEQFF.

V gene TRBV27 combines with J gene TRBJ2-7, with D possibly being TRBD2 (7 bases). Germline CDR1 is MNHEY and CDR2 is SMNVEV (reference sequence). The ends were cut back, 5 bases at V and 0 bases at J, with 14 bases in the middle. This CDR3 contains 15 residues. This CDR3 is CASSPLAGASYEQYF. The CDR3 DNA follows: TGTGCCAGCAGTCCCCTCGCGGGGGCCTCCTACGAGCAGTACTTC.

V gene TRBV15 combines with J gene TRBJ2-7; D unclear. Trimming shortened V by 5 bases and J by 5 bases, and 10 bases separated the two germline ends. The CDR3 loop spans 12 amino acids. Germline loops: CDR1 LNHNV, CDR2 YYDKDF (reference sequence). In nucleotides, the CDR3 is TGTGCCACCAGCGGCCCTCTGGACGAGCAGTACTTC. Translated, it gives CATSGPLDEQYF.

The CDR3 sequence is CASSANDQPQHF. The CDR3, as DNA: TGTGCCAGCAGTGCGAACGATCAGCCCCAGCATTTT. The rearrangement joins TRBV6-6 to TRBJ1-5, with D unresolved. This CDR3 comprises 12 residues. V was pared by 5 bases and J by 5 bases, with 7 bases between. The germline gives CDR1 MNHNY, CDR2 SVGAGI (reference sequence).

The V and J genes are TRBV7-2 and TRBJ1-1; 7 bases map to TRBD1. CDR3 length: 14 residues. From germline, CDR1 is SGHTA and CDR2 FQGNSA. V shed 0 bases and J 5 bases; nucleotides not matched to a gene: 3. CDR3 coding DNA: TGTGCCAGCAGCTTAGCCACGACAGGGACTGAAGCTTTCTTT. It specifies CASSLATTGTEAFF.

This rearrangement joins TRBV7-2 to TRBJ2-3; 13 nucleotides align to TRBD2. The V segment lost 0 bases and the J segment 9 bases; nucleotides outside the gene matches: 6. Germline CDR1 reads SGHTA; CDR2 reads FQGNSA. The CDR3 is 16 residues long. CDR3 nucleotide sequence: TGTGCCAGCAGCTTAGCAGCGGGACTAGCGGGGTACACGCAGTATTTT. Translated: CASSLAAGLAGYTQYF.

This chain uses TRBV5-8 with TRBJ1-5; the match to TRBD1 covers 9 bases. CDR1 is SGHTS and CDR2 is YDEGEE in the germline V gene. This CDR3 has 16 amino acids. After removal of 4 bases from V and 2 bases from J, the junction contained 7 bases not matched to a gene. In nucleotides, the CDR3 is TGTGCCAGCAGCCTTGATGGGACAGGGCGCAATCAGCCCCAGCATTTT. The encoded protein is CASSLDGTGRNQPQHF.

The chain joins TRBV20-1 to TRBJ1-1; no reliable D call. Trimming shortened V by 3 bases and J by 5 bases, and 7 bases separated the two germline ends. The CDR3 totals 11 residues. Per germline, CDR1 DFQATT and CDR2 SNEGSKA (reference sequence). Written as DNA, the CDR3 is TGCAGTGCTAGGGAACCTACTGAAGCTTTCTTT. The encoded protein is CSAREPTEAFF.

This clone was picked up one time. V and J are TRBV7-2 and TRBJ2-2, with 10 bases lining up with TRBD2. Looked up from germline, CDR1 is SGHTA and CDR2 is FQGNSA. Trimming at V came to 3 bases and at J to 7 bases, leaving 17 bases not matched to a gene. The CDR3 sequence is 19 residues long. The CDR3 spells CASSLQRLAGVMSLGELFF. The CDR3 DNA is TGTGCCAGCAGCTTGCAGCGGCTAGCGGGGGTCATGTCCCTCGGGGAGCTGTTTTTT.

V usage is TRBV12-3 or TRBV12-4 and J usage is TRBJ1-1, with 7 bases that match TRBD1. The CDR3 is made up of 11 amino acids. The V segment lost 5 bases and the J segment 8 bases; nucleotides outside the gene matches: 2. The CDR3 DNA reads as TGTGCCAGCAGTATGGACAGGGAAGCTTTCTTT. Its protein product is CASSMDREAFF.

This clone came up a few times. The chain joins TRBV7-9 to TRBJ1-1; D is ambiguous. CDR1 is SEHNR and CDR2 is FQNEAQ in the germline V gene (reference sequence). The CDR3 sequence is 14 residues long. V lost 5 bases and J 0 bases, leaving 10 bases between the germline ends. CDR3 nucleotide sequence: TGTGCCAGCAGCCCCACCCCGATGAACACTGAAGCTTTCTTT. Encoded protein: CASSPTPMNTEAFF.

J is TRBJ2-5 and V is TRBV28; D is perhaps TRBD1 or TRBD2 (6 bases each). V shed 6 bases and J shed 2 bases, with 13 bases lying between them. This CDR3 spans 14 amino acids. Germline CDR1 reads MDHEN; CDR2 reads SYDVKM. CDR3 coding DNA: TGTGCCAGCAGCCCCGGGGGCTGGCAAGAGACCCAGTACTTC. It specifies CASSPGGWQETQYF.

The V call is TRBV6-4, the J call TRBJ2-1; D not resolved. Looked up from germline, CDR1 is MRHNA and CDR2 is SNTAGT. V was clipped by 3 bases and J by 9 bases, with 15 bases between them. The CDR3 consists of 14 residues. The CDR3, as DNA: TGTGCCAGCAGTGAGGGCATCTCCAATAGTGAGCAGTTCTTC. It encodes CASSEGISNSEQFF.

This chain uses TRBV15 with TRBJ2-5; TRBD1 is a possible D gene (6 bases). The CDR3 extends over 14 amino acids. V was pared by 1 base and J by 0 bases, with 6 bases between. The germline gives CDR1 LNHNV, CDR2 YYDKDF (reference sequence). CDR3 coding DNA: TGTGCCACCAGCAGAGGACAGGACCAAGAGACCCAGTACTTC. Translation gives CATSRGQDQETQYF.

The chain couples TRBV5-6 to TRBJ2-5, with D possibly matching TRBD1 (5 bases). The CDR3 is made up of 15 amino acids. From germline, CDR1 is SGHDT and CDR2 YYEEEE. Trimming took 4 bases from V and 5 from J, leaving 18 bases between them. CDR3 DNA: TGTGCCAGCAGCCCTTCCGGCAGGGTAGGGGAGACCCAGTACTTC. Translation gives CASSPSGRVGETQYF.

The V call is TRBV11-2, the J call TRBJ1-1; a possible D gene is TRBD1 (5 bases). Germline V CDR1 and CDR2: SGHAT, FQNNGV. V was pared by 5 bases and J by 11 bases, with 15 bases between. The CDR3 runs to 12 residues. Here the CDR3 reads CASSPTGPVAFF. CDR3 DNA sequence: TGTGCCAGCAGCCCCACGGGACCGGTGGCTTTCTTT.

The rearrangement links TRBV18 to TRBJ1-5; possible D gene TRBD1, 5 bases. This CDR3 is 13 amino acids long. Trimming stripped 4 bases from V and 7 bases from J, with 11 bases between. The germline CDR1 and CDR2 sequences are KGHSH and LQKENI. CDR3 loop: CASSQEQGQPQHF. CDR3 in DNA: TGTGCCAGCTCACAAGAGCAGGGCCAGCCCCAGCATTTT. The entire variable domain, with the rest obtained from reference TRBV18 and TRBJ1-5, is as follows: NAGVMQNPRHLVRRRGQEARLRCSPMKGHSHVYWYRQLPEEGLKFMVYLQKENIIDESGMPKERFSAEFPKEGPSILRIQQVVRGDSAAYFCASSQEQGQPQHFGDGTRLSIL.

The chain has TRBV7-2 and TRBJ2-3, with 7 bases that match TRBD2. CDR3 length equals 16 residues. The V gene's germline CDR1 is SGHTA and CDR2 FQGNSA. Trimming removed 2 bases from V and 5 bases from J; junction bases left unmatched: 10. Here the CDR3 DNA reads TGTGCCAGCAGCTTATCCATTGGGGGGGTGGAAGATACGCAGTATTTT. Amino acids: CASSLSIGGVEDTQYF.

This chain joins TRBV7-6 and TRBJ1-1; D is unresolved. Germline V gene data show CDR1 as SGHVS and CDR2 as FNYEAQ. The CDR3 runs 13 residues. Trimming cost V 4 bases and J 11 bases, with 17 bases left between them. The CDR3 sequence: CASSSHDGGNAFF. CDR3 in DNA: TGTGCCAGCAGCTCCCACGATGGCGGAAACGCTTTCTTT.

The J gene is TRBJ2-7, the V gene TRBV27; D is tentatively TRBD1 or TRBD2 (5 bases each). The length of the CDR3 is 15 residues. The germline gives CDR1 MNHEY, CDR2 SMNVEV (reference sequence). V gave up 0 bases and J gave up 5 bases, with 14 bases separating them. This chain's CDR3 is CASSLSPPRGHEQYF. The CDR3 DNA sequence: TGTGCCAGCAGTTTATCCCCTCCCCGGGGCCACGAGCAGTACTTC.

This chain links TRBV5-1 with TRBJ1-2; no clear D. Germline CDR1 reads SGHRS; CDR2 reads YFSETQ. This CDR3 has 13 amino acids. Trimming removed 0 bases from V and 5 bases from J, with 8 bases in between. CDR3 in DNA: TGCGCCAGCAGCTTGGTGGGTGTATATGGCTACACCTTC. This translates into CASSLVGVYGYTF.

The chain recombines TRBV5-1 with TRBJ2-1; 13 positions agree with TRBD2. This CDR3 region has 15 residues. The V gene's germline CDR1 is SGHRS and CDR2 YFSETQ. The V segment lost 7 bases and the J segment 3 bases; nucleotides outside the gene matches: 4. CDR3 coding DNA: TGCGCCAGCGGGGGACTAGCGGGGATCTACAATGAGCAGTTCTTC. Translating gives CASGGLAGIYNEQFF.

The genes are TRBV25-1 and TRBJ1-2; D is undetermined. Germline V gene sequence: CDR1 MGHDK, CDR2 SYGVNS. CDR3 length: 12 residues. The V end was cut by 4 bases, the J end by 5 bases, with 8 bases between. CDR3 region: CASSGVRYGYTF. CDR3 coding DNA: TGTGCCAGCAGTGGGGTTCGATATGGCTACACCTTC.